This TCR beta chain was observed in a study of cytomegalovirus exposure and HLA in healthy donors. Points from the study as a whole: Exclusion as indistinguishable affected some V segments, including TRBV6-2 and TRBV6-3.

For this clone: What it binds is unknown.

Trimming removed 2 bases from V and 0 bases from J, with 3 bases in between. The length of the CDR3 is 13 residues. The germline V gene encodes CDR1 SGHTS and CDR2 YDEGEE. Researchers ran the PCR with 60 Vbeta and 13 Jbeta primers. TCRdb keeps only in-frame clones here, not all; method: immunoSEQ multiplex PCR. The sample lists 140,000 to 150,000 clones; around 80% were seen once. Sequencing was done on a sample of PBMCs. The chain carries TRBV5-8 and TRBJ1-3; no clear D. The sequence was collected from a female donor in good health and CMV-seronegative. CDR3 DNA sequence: TGTGCCAGCAGCTTACACTCTGGAAACACCATATATTTT. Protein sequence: CASSLHSGNTIYF.